This is a list of T cell receptor beta chains from one sample in a study of blood T cell repertoires in COVID-19. Only in-frame clones appear in the TCRdb table, and some are missing; sequencing was by immunoSEQ multiplex PCR. The data hold a few hundred thousand clones, with more than 80% observed a single time. Sequencing was carried out using peripheral blood. These receptors originate from a woman aged 80 or over with acute or convalescent COVID-19. CDR3s include the opening cysteine and the closing phenylalanine or tryptophan. A D gene is named only where the DNA matches it firmly. Only some rows state a clone size, as once, few, many or a class for expanded clones.

j_call: TRBJ1-5; d_call: TRBD1; clone_size: NA; v_call: TRBV24-1; cdr3_nt: TGTGCCACCAGTGATCCCCCGGACAGGGGAACCCATAATCAGCCCCAGCATTTT; cdr3_aa: CATSDPPDRGTHNQPQHF
j_call: TRBJ1-2; d_call: NA; clone_size: few; v_call: TRBV5-1; cdr3_nt: TGCGCCAGCAGCTTGGAAAGCACCCCTGACTATGGCTACACCTTC; cdr3_aa: CASSLESTPDYGYTF
j_call: TRBJ1-1; d_call: NA; clone_size: NA; v_call: TRBV7-8; cdr3_nt: TGTGCCAGCAGCTTAGGTCCAGGGGCCCAGGGGACTGAAGCTTTCTTT; cdr3_aa: CASSLGPGAQGTEAFF
j_call: TRBJ1-1; d_call: TRBD1; clone_size: NA; v_call: TRBV29-1; cdr3_nt: TGCAGCGTGGGACAGGTGAACACTGAAGCTTTCTTT; cdr3_aa: CSVGQVNTEAFF
j_call: TRBJ1-1; d_call: NA; clone_size: NA; v_call: TRBV12-3/TRBV12-4; cdr3_nt: TGTGCCAGCAGTGGCGGTGTGCGGGAAGCTTTCTTT; cdr3_aa: CASSGGVREAFF
j_call: TRBJ2-7; d_call: TRBD1; clone_size: NA; v_call: TRBV6-5; cdr3_nt: TGTGCCAGCAGTTACTCCGGGACAGGGTCATTCGAGCAGTACTTC; cdr3_aa: CASSYSGTGSFEQYF
j_call: TRBJ2-5; d_call: NA; clone_size: NA; v_call: TRBV18; cdr3_nt: TGTGCCAGCTCACCACTAGGGTACAGGCCCGAGACCCAGTACTTC; cdr3_aa: CASSPLGYRPETQYF
j_call: TRBJ2-7; d_call: NA; clone_size: few; v_call: TRBV5-1; cdr3_nt: TGCGCCAGCAGCTTAGATTTAGCCTACGAGCAGTACTTC; cdr3_aa: CASSLDLAYEQYF
j_call: TRBJ2-3; d_call: TRBD2; clone_size: NA; v_call: TRBV11-2; cdr3_nt: TGTGCCAGCAGCTGGGATGGACTAGCGGGAGGGCGGGTAGATACGCAGTATTTT; cdr3_aa: CASSWDGLAGGRVDTQYF
j_call: TRBJ2-7; d_call: NA; clone_size: NA; v_call: TRBV7-2; cdr3_nt: TGTGCCAGCAGCTTAGAAGGGACTGAACACTACGAGCAGTACTTC; cdr3_aa: CASSLEGTEHYEQYF
j_call: TRBJ2-3; d_call: TRBD1; clone_size: few; v_call: TRBV9; cdr3_nt: TGTGCCAGCAGCGAGAGTGGACAGGGGAACACAGATACGCAGTATTTT; cdr3_aa: CASSESGQGNTDTQYF
j_call: TRBJ2-1; d_call: TRBD2; clone_size: NA; v_call: TRBV19; cdr3_nt: TGTGCCAGTAGTCCCCGGGCGGGGGGGACCCACAATGAGCAGTTCTTC; cdr3_aa: CASSPRAGGTHNEQFF
j_call: TRBJ2-5; d_call: NA; clone_size: NA; v_call: TRBV28; cdr3_nt: TGTGCCAGCAGTTTATCGGAGGTGGAGACCCAGTACTTC; cdr3_aa: CASSLSEVETQYF
j_call: TRBJ2-7; d_call: NA; clone_size: NA; v_call: TRBV7-2; cdr3_nt: TGTGCCAGCAGCTTAAGGACTGCCTACGAGCAGTACTTC; cdr3_aa: CASSLRTAYEQYF
j_call: TRBJ2-1; d_call: TRBD2; clone_size: NA; v_call: TRBV3-1/TRBV3-2; cdr3_nt: TGTGCCAGCAGCCAAGTAAGCGGGGATTACAATGAGCAGTTCTTC; cdr3_aa: CASSQVSGDYNEQFF
j_call: TRBJ2-7; d_call: NA; clone_size: few; v_call: TRBV10-3; cdr3_nt: TGTGCCATCACCCTAGGGGGCGAGCAGTACTTC; cdr3_aa: CAITLGGEQYF
j_call: TRBJ2-3; d_call: NA; clone_size: NA; v_call: TRBV7-2; cdr3_nt: TGTGCCAGCAGCTTAGATTCCCCGCCACTGGATACGCAGTATTTT; cdr3_aa: CASSLDSPPLDTQYF
j_call: TRBJ1-6; d_call: TRBD1; clone_size: NA; v_call: TRBV7-3; cdr3_nt: TGTGCCAGCAGCCAAAGGGGGACAGGGGATAATTCACCCCTCCACTTT; cdr3_aa: CASSQRGTGDNSPLHF
j_call: TRBJ2-3; d_call: TRBD1; clone_size: NA; v_call: TRBV6-5; cdr3_nt: TGTGCCAGCAGGGGGACAGGGGCAGATACGCAGTATTTT; cdr3_aa: CASRGTGADTQYF
j_call: TRBJ2-7; d_call: TRBD2; clone_size: NA; v_call: TRBV4-2; cdr3_nt: TGTGCCAGCAGCCACGGGGGGGGGAGCTACGAGCAGTACTTC; cdr3_aa: CASSHGGGSYEQYF
j_call: TRBJ2-5; d_call: TRBD1; clone_size: NA; v_call: TRBV10-1; cdr3_nt: TGCGCCAGCAGTGACGGACAGGGGAGGGGGCAAGAGACCCAGTACTTC; cdr3_aa: CASSDGQGRGQETQYF